These 9 T cell receptor beta chains originate from one sample sequenced in a study of T cell responses to AZD1222 COVID-19 vaccine. Profiled with immunoSEQ multiplex PCR; TCRdb holds only in-frame clones, not every one. The table shows over 150,000 clones, with 90% occurring only once. The specimen was peripheral blood, collected on day 0 of AZD1222 vaccination. These receptors all stem from an adult in good health.

This clone was detected only once. CDR3 residues: CASSQGRGQPQHF. CDR3 coding DNA: TGCGCCAGCAGCCAAGGGAGAGGACAGCCCCAGCATTTT. The chain employs TRBV4-1 and TRBJ1-5; D is unclear. The CDR3 loop spans 13 amino acids. Per the germline V gene, CDR1 is MGHRA and CDR2 is YSYEKL. Trimming took 1 base from V and 7 from J, leaving 8 bases between them.

The rearrangement uses TRBV12-2 and TRBJ2-3; the D segment call TRBD1 is taken from the table without a DNA check. TRBV12-2 is a listed pseudogene. This CDR3 contains 16 residues. The CDR3 bases are TGTGCAAGTCGCTTAGCGGGGCCAAACAACGCGGATACGCAGTATTTT. It is translated as CASRLAGPNNADTQYF.

V usage is TRBV11-3 and J usage is TRBJ1-2, with D hard to call. Trimming removed 2 bases at V and 3 bases at J, with 7 bases between. The CDR3 is made up of 13 amino acids. Germline assignment: CDR1 SGHNT and CDR2 YENEEA. The CDR3 sequence is CASSLREYYGYTF. The CDR3 nucleotides are TGTGCCAGCAGCTTAAGGGAGTACTATGGCTACACCTTC.

Note on this clone: Other DNA sequences from this sample encode an identical CDR3 as well. The rearrangement joins TRBV28 to TRBJ1-2, with D unclear. V was trimmed by 1 base and J by 8 bases, leaving 5 bases between them. CDR3 length equals 11 residues. The germline CDR1 and CDR2 sequences are MDHEN and SYDVKM. The CDR3 reads CASSLSRGYTF. The CDR3 DNA reads TGTGCCAGCAGTTTATCTAGGGGCTACACCTTC.

The V call is TRBV6-2 or TRBV6-3, the J call TRBJ1-1, with D possibly being TRBD1 (5 bases). The V end lost 4 bases, the J end lost 4 bases, and 10 bases lay between the germline ends. This CDR3 has 13 residues. The germline CDR1 and CDR2 sequences are MNHEY and SVGEGT. DNA of the CDR3: TGTGCCAGCAGTTGGACACCGGCCACTGAAGCTTTCTTT. This gives the protein CASSWTPATEAFF.

J is TRBJ2-1 and V is TRBV5-1, with D possibly being TRBD1 (6 bases). V dropped 4 bases and J dropped 9 bases, with 14 bases sitting between them. Germline CDR1 SGHRS, CDR2 YFSETQ. The CDR3 sequence is 13 residues long. Here the CDR3 DNA reads TGCGCCAGCAGCGCGGTAACAGGGAGTGAGCAGTTCTTC. It yields the protein CASSAVTGSEQFF.

The chain is built from TRBV6-2 or TRBV6-3 and TRBJ1-5; 10 bases fit TRBD1. The CDR3 totals 16 residues. Germline V gives CDR1 MNHEY, CDR2 SVGEGT. The junction had 10 bases not matched to a gene; V was cut back by 6 bases and J by 5 bases. The CDR3 loop is CASRPARQGAHQPQHF. CDR3 bases: TGTGCCAGCAGGCCTGCACGACAGGGGGCGCATCAGCCCCAGCATTTT.

The rearrangement uses TRBV28 and TRBJ1-1; no reliable D call. This CDR3 comprises 14 residues. V was trimmed by 5 bases and J by 4 bases, leaving 14 bases between them. CDR1 MDHEN and CDR2 SYDVKM come from the germline V gene. This CDR3 is CASSLGLRITEAFF. The CDR3 coding sequence is TGTGCCAGCAGTCTAGGGCTTCGTATCACTGAAGCTTTCTTT. Supplemented by reference TRBV28 and TRBJ1-1, the full variable domain reads DVKVTQSSRYLVKRTGEKVFLECVQDMDHENMFWYRQDPGLGLRLIYFSYDVKMKEKGDIPEGYSVSREKKERFSLILESASTNQTSMYLCASSLGLRITEAFFGQGTRLTVV.

V gene TRBV12-3 or TRBV12-4 combines with J gene TRBJ2-7; no clear D. The CDR3 runs 13 residues. V shed 6 bases and J shed 1 base, with 10 bases lying between them. The CDR3 region is CASSRERSYEQYF. The CDR3 DNA reads TGTGCCAGCAGCCGAGAGAGGTCCTACGAGCAGTACTTC.